These T cell receptor beta chains were read from a single sample in a study of blood T cells in healthy people across ages. TCRdb re-analysed the 5' RACE reads in MiXCR, keeping a single row per CDR3 protein. The sample lists about 1.6 million distinct CDR3 sequences; about 35% were seen once. The sample taken for sequencing was blood. These receptors all stem from a woman in her twenties or thirties in good health. CDR3s include the opening cysteine and the closing phenylalanine or tryptophan. Each record gives: V gene, clone size, J gene, D gene, CDR3 DNA, CDR3 protein. A D gene is named only where the DNA matches it firmly. Size is omitted from some rows. Given values are once, few, many or a class for expanded clones.

TRBV7-9	NA	TRBJ2-5	NA	TGTGCCAGCAGCTTCACGGGGCAGGCAGAGACCCAGTACTTC	CASSFTGQAETQYF
TRBV27	NA	TRBJ1-1	NA	TGTGCCAGCACCCAGGGGTTTGAAGCTTTCTTT	CASTQGFEAFF
TRBV27	few	TRBJ2-3	NA	TGTGCCAGCAGTTTATTTAAGTCAGATACGCAGTATTTT	CASSLFKSDTQYF
TRBV30	few	TRBJ1-2	NA	TGTGCCTGGGCGCCCCTAGGGCCGGGGTATGGCTACACCTTC	CAWAPLGPGYGYTF
TRBV11-3	few	TRBJ2-1	NA	TGTGCCAGCAGCGGTCTGATTGATGAGCAGTTCTTC	CASSGLIDEQFF
TRBV20-1	few	TRBJ1-2	NA	TGCAGTGCTGACGAGGGGCAGGGCCTTTATAACTATGGCTACACCTTC	CSADEGQGLYNYGYTF
TRBV5-1	NA	TRBJ2-1	NA	TGCGCCAGCAGCCCGTCTTCCCCCTCCTACAATGAGCAGTTCTTC	CASSPSSPSYNEQFF
TRBV7-9	NA	TRBJ1-5	NA	TGTGCCAGCAGCACCCCGGTGGGGCCCCAGCATTTT	CASSTPVGPQHF
TRBV20-1	few	TRBJ2-7	NA	TGCAGTGCTAGAGGCCGGGTGGGCCACTACGAGCAGTACTTC	CSARGRVGHYEQYF
TRBV14	NA	TRBJ2-6	NA	TGTGCCAGCAGCGCTTCGGGGACTGGGGCCAACGTCCTGACTTTC	CASSASGTGANVLTF
TRBV9	NA	TRBJ2-5	NA	TGTGCCAGCAGCCCCGTCTTGGGGGCGTCTTGGGAGACCCAGTACTTC	CASSPVLGASWETQYF
TRBV9	NA	TRBJ2-2	TRBD1	TGTGCCAGCAGCGCGACAGGGGCGTACACCGGGGAGCTGTTTTTT	CASSATGAYTGELFF
TRBV6-5	NA	TRBJ2-5	NA	TGTGCCAGCAGTTACAGTCTTAGAGAGACCCAGTACTTC	CASSYSLRETQYF
TRBV11-2	NA	TRBJ2-1	TRBD1	TGTGCCAGCAGCGGCGCCGGGACAGCTCTGAAGTCAAATGAGCAGTTCTTC	CASSGAGTALKSNEQFF
TRBV20-1	few	TRBJ2-3	NA	TGCAGTGCTAGAGAGATGGTGGGCACAGATACGCAGTATTTT	CSAREMVGTDTQYF
TRBV27	NA	TRBJ1-6	NA	TGTGCCAGCAGTTCCGACCGGGGGACTTCACCCCTCCACTTT	CASSSDRGTSPLHF
TRBV15	NA	TRBJ1-1	NA	TGTGCCACCAGCAGTCACAACAGGGACACTGAAGCTTTCTTT	CATSSHNRDTEAFF
TRBV20-1	NA	TRBJ2-7	NA	TGCAGTGCTAGGGGACTCGGGGACTACGAGCAGTACTTC	CSARGLGDYEQYF
TRBV7-9	few	TRBJ2-5	TRBD2	TGTGCCAGCAGCCCAGGACTAGCGGGTTTTCCCTCCCGGGAGACCCAGTACTTC	CASSPGLAGFPSRETQYF
TRBV19	NA	TRBJ1-2	NA	TGTGCCAGTAGTATAGTATACAGCGACTATGGCTACACCTTC	CASSIVYSDYGYTF
TRBV3-1	NA	TRBJ2-7	NA	TGTGCCAGCAGCCATTTACTGAAGGCCTACGAGCAGTACTTC	CASSHLLKAYEQYF
TRBV6-2/TRBV6-3	NA	TRBJ2-1	TRBD1	TGTGCCAGCAGTCCCGCTGGGACAGCTAACAATGAGCAGTTCTTC	CASSPAGTANNEQFF
TRBV4-1	NA	TRBJ2-1	NA	TGCGCCAGCAGCCAAGAAGTCTCCAGGGGCCTGAATGAGCAGTTCTTC	CASSQEVSRGLNEQFF
TRBV28	once	TRBJ1-2	TRBD1	TGTGCCAGCAGTTACATGGGACAGGGGAAGGTTTATGGCTACACCTTC	CASSYMGQGKVYGYTF
TRBV7-9	few	TRBJ2-1	NA	TGTGCCAGCAGCTTGGGAGGAGACCCTAGGTCGTTCTTC	CASSLGGDPRSFF
TRBV20-1	NA	TRBJ2-5	TRBD2	TGCAGTGCTGGACAGGGGACTAGCGGAGGTCGGGAGACCCAGTACTTC	CSAGQGTSGGRETQYF
TRBV20-1	few	TRBJ1-1	TRBD1	TGCAGTGCTAACCACAGGGGGCAGGCTGAAGCTTTCTTT	CSANHRGQAEAFF
TRBV27	few	TRBJ2-7	TRBD2	TGTGCCAGCAGCCGCCGGGGGAGCGGGAGATTCTCCGAGCAGTACTTC	CASSRRGSGRFSEQYF
TRBV5-1	NA	TRBJ2-4	NA	TGCGCCAGCAGCGTTAACGCTCTAGCCAAAAACATTCAGTACTTC	CASSVNALAKNIQYF
TRBV11-2	NA	TRBJ1-4	NA	TGTGCCAGCAGCCAATATATGACAGGAAATGAAAAACTGTTTTTT	CASSQYMTGNEKLFF
TRBV4-1	NA	TRBJ2-7	TRBD2	TGCGCCAGCAGCCTCACAGGACTAGCGGACGAGCAGTACTTC	CASSLTGLADEQYF
TRBV20-1	few	TRBJ2-3	TRBD2	TGCAGTGCTCTTTCCTTGGCCGGACTAGCGGGGGGCTACAGCACAGATACGCAGTATTTT	CSALSLAGLAGGYSTDTQYF
TRBV7-9	once	TRBJ2-3	TRBD2	TGTGCCAGCTTTGGACTAGCGGGAGTGGAAGATACGCAGTATTTT	CASFGLAGVEDTQYF
TRBV6-6	few	TRBJ1-5	TRBD1	TGTGCCAGCAGTTACGTGCCAGGGGGCAATGGCAATCAGCCCCAGCATTTT	CASSYVPGGNGNQPQHF
TRBV5-4	NA	TRBJ2-7	TRBD2	TGTGCCAGCAGCTTCGGACTAGCGGGGGGGTATGCCAGCTCCTACGAGCAGTACTTC	CASSFGLAGGYASSYEQYF
TRBV25-1	NA	TRBJ1-5	NA	TGTGCCAGCAGTGAACCCAATCAGCCCCAGCATTTT	CASSEPNQPQHF
TRBV4-1	NA	TRBJ2-7	NA	TGCGCCAGCAGCCGAGGAAGGACAGAGTCCTACGAGCAGTACTTC	CASSRGRTESYEQYF
TRBV20-1	many	TRBJ1-2	TRBD1	TGCAGTGCTTCGGACAGGGGCAGCGGTGGCTACACCTTC	CSASDRGSGGYTF
TRBV7-9	many	TRBJ2-7	NA	TGTGCCAGCAGCTTACCAGACGGCTACGAGCAGTACTTC	CASSLPDGYEQYF
TRBV3-1	NA	TRBJ2-6	NA	TGTGCCAGCAGCCAAGGGTCAGGACTTTCTGGGGCCAACGTCCGGACTTTC	CASSQGSGLSGANVRTF
TRBV30	few	TRBJ2-3	NA	TGTGCCTGGAGATTGATAGATACGCAGTATTTT	CAWRLIDTQYF
TRBV7-2	few	TRBJ2-7	NA	TGTGCCAGCAGCTTAGTGCACGGGAGTGTCTGCTACGAGCAGTACTTC	CASSLVHGSVCYEQYF
TRBV7-2	NA	TRBJ2-3	NA	TGTGCCAGCAGCGGACGATTGTGGACAGATACGCAGTATTTT	CASSGRLWTDTQYF
TRBV7-3	NA	TRBJ2-6	NA	TGTGCCAGCAGCTTAGAGGGCCCCCCTGGGGCCAACGTCCTGACTTTC	CASSLEGPPGANVLTF
TRBV3-1	few	TRBJ2-7	NA	TGTGCCAGCAGGTTGGACAGTTACTCCTACGAGCAGTACTTC	CASRLDSYSYEQYF
TRBV25-1	NA	TRBJ2-3	NA	TGTGCCAGCAGTGTCTTCCGGGGGTCGGCAGATACGCAGTATTTT	CASSVFRGSADTQYF
TRBV12-3/TRBV12-4	NA	TRBJ2-3	NA	TGTGCCAGCAGTTTAGAGGGGAGGAGCGCAGATGCGCAGTATTTT	CASSLEGRSADAQYF
TRBV3-1	NA	TRBJ2-5	NA	TGTGCCAGCAGCCACTTCAGGGCGGAGACCCAGTACTTC	CASSHFRAETQYF
TRBV4-1	NA	TRBJ1-2	TRBD1	TGCGCCAGCAGCCTTGGGACAGGTGGAAGGAATGGCTACACCTTC	CASSLGTGGRNGYTF
TRBV7-9	few	TRBJ2-7	NA	TGTGCCAGCAGCCGACCAGGACGGATATCCTACGAGCAGTACTTC	CASSRPGRISYEQYF
TRBV20-1	few	TRBJ2-4	TRBD2	TGCAGTGCTAGAGACCTGGGACTAGCGGGGTTTGGGGAGGCCAAAAACATTCAGTACTTC	CSARDLGLAGFGEAKNIQYF
TRBV12-5	NA	TRBJ2-3	TRBD2	TGTGCTAGTGCCTCCACTGGGAGCGGGGTCCCAGATACGCAGTATTTT	CASASTGSGVPDTQYF
TRBV5-6	NA	TRBJ2-3	TRBD2	TGTGCCAGCAGCTCAATTAGCGGGAGACGCACAGATACGCAGTATTTT	CASSSISGRRTDTQYF
TRBV7-3	few	TRBJ2-1	TRBD1	TGTGCCAGCAGCTCCACAGGGGTCTCTGACAATGAGCAGTTCTTC	CASSSTGVSDNEQFF
TRBV20-1	NA	TRBJ2-7	NA	TGCAGTGCTAGTGGGTACAGGTTGTTGGCTCGTGAGCAGTACTTC	CSASGYRLLAREQYF
TRBV10-1	few	TRBJ2-7	NA	TGCGCCAGCAGTGAGCCACGAGGGAGACAGCTAAGGGTCGAGCAGTACTTC	CASSEPRGRQLRVEQYF
TRBV6-5	NA	TRBJ2-1	TRBD2	TGTGCCAGCAGTTACGGTCGGGATTGGCGGGGGGACTACAATGAGCAGTTCTTC	CASSYGRDWRGDYNEQFF
TRBV5-1	NA	TRBJ2-7	NA	TGCGCCAGCAGCGTGGAGACCGATAGCTCCTACGAGCAGTACTTC	CASSVETDSSYEQYF
TRBV2	NA	TRBJ2-7	TRBD1	TGTGCCAGCAGTGGAAAGGACAGGGAGGCCTACGAGCAGTACTTC	CASSGKDREAYEQYF
TRBV4-1	few	TRBJ1-2	NA	TGCGCCAGCAGCCAAGTTCTAAGTAAAGCGTATGGCTACACCTTC	CASSQVLSKAYGYTF